Presented here are 13 T cell receptor beta chains from one specimen sequenced in a study of CD8+ T cells in alopecia areata. Treatment defined: oral pan-JAK inhibitor, 5-10 mg twice daily. Sequencing templates came from extracted RNA that was reverse transcribed into cDNA. Assay: immunoSEQ multiplex PCR; the TCRdb copy retains only in-frame clones and omits some. The sample holds 200,000 to 250,000 clones, under 60% seen once. This sample comprised CD4+ T cells sorted from blood, obtained at week 4, from a patient treated with tofacitinib. The receptors were gathered from a human donor with alopecia areata.

This clone was seen a handful of times. The V gene is TRBV29-1, the J gene TRBJ2-2, with 12 bases aligning to TRBD1. CDR3 length: 15 amino acids. Looked up from germline, CDR1 is SQVTM and CDR2 is ANQGSEA. Trimming removed 7 bases from V and 4 bases from J; junction bases left unmatched: 7. This chain's CDR3 is CSGSGTGGTTGELFF. The CDR3 DNA sequence: TGCAGCGGTTCCGGGACAGGGGGCACCACCGGGGAGCTGTTTTTT.

The chain carries TRBV29-1 and TRBJ1-2, with 9 bases identical to TRBD1. Germline assignment: CDR1 SQVTM and CDR2 ANQGSEA. The CDR3 runs to 13 residues. Trimming cost V 3 bases and J 8 bases; bases outside gene matches: 7. In nucleotides, the CDR3 is TGCAGCGTTGATGAGGGACAGGGTAGCGGCTACACCTTC. This codes for CSVDEGQGSGYTF.

As for this clone: A much larger clone differs by one base, so this may be a read error. V usage is TRBV25-1 and J usage is TRBJ1-1; D is unresolved. This CDR3 comprises 11 residues. V was clipped by 5 bases and J by 3 bases, with 4 bases between them. Germline V lookup: CDR1 MGHDK, CDR2 SYGVNS. CDR3 sequence (DNA): TGTGCCAGCAGTTCTTACACTGAAGCTTTCTTT. The encoded protein is CASSSYTEAFF.

The chain couples TRBV30 to TRBJ1-1; 7 bases match TRBD1. The germline V gene encodes CDR1 GTSNPN and CDR2 SVGIG (reference sequence). V trimming: 3 bases; J trimming: 7 bases; junction bases outside the gene matches: 8. The CDR3 has 13 amino acids. In DNA form, the CDR3 reads TGTGCCTGGAGGGGAAGGGGGCGAGGTGAAGCTTTCTTT. Amino acids: CAWRGRGRGEAFF.

The rearrangement links TRBV6-5 to TRBJ1-1; a possible D gene is TRBD1 (5 bases). The CDR3 is made up of 13 amino acids. Trimming removed 0 bases from V and 9 bases from J, with 11 bases in between. CDR1 MNHEY and CDR2 SVGAGI come from the germline V gene. The CDR3 spells CASSYSMGTQAFF. The CDR3 DNA reads as TGTGCCAGCAGTTACTCGATGGGGACCCAAGCTTTCTTT.

This chain connects TRBV25-1 to TRBJ2-7; TRBD1 is a possible D gene (6 bases). This CDR3 contains 14 residues. From germline, CDR1 is MGHDK and CDR2 SYGVNS. V was shortened by 3 bases and J by 6 bases, with 15 bases between the two germline ends. This CDR3 reads CASSEYRVGGEQYF. CDR3 DNA: TGTGCCAGCAGTGAGTACAGGGTGGGTGGCGAGCAGTACTTC.

This sequence joins TRBV10-3 and TRBJ2-5; 8 nucleotides match TRBD2. With V trimmed by 0 bases and J by 2 bases, 2 bases remained unmatched. This CDR3 is built from 15 residues. The germline V gene encodes CDR1 ENHRY and CDR2 SYGVKD. CDR3 sequence reads: CAISESIAGQETQYF. CDR3 DNA: TGTGCCATCAGTGAGTCAATAGCGGGACAAGAGACCCAGTACTTC.

This clone has just a few counts. The genes are TRBV10-3 and TRBJ1-1; 11 nucleotides match TRBD1. V lost 8 bases to trimming and J lost 11 bases; unmatched junction nucleotides: 7. This CDR3 contains 12 residues. CDR1 is ENHRY and CDR2 is SYGVKD in the germline V gene. The CDR3 DNA is TGTGCCATCTCCCGGGACAGGGGGGAGGCTTTCTTT. This encodes CAISRDRGEAFF.

The rearrangement links TRBV6-5 to TRBJ2-7, with D tentatively TRBD1 (6 bases). The CDR3 consists of 11 residues. The ends were cut back, 4 bases at V and 8 bases at J, with 9 bases in the middle. From germline, CDR1 is MNHEY and CDR2 SVGAGI. CDR3 amino acids: CASSFGQKQYF. CDR3 nucleotides: TGTGCCAGCAGTTTCGGACAGAAGCAGTACTTC.

This clone occurred once. V gene TRBV25-1 combines with J gene TRBJ2-7; D ambiguous. Trimming removed 0 bases at V and 6 bases at J, with 6 bases between. The germline CDR1 and CDR2 sequences are MGHDK and SYGVNS. The CDR3 covers 12 residues. The CDR3 DNA reads as TGTGCCAGCAGTGAATATGGGGTCGAGCAGTACTTC. The encoded protein is CASSEYGVEQYF.

This clone occurred a few times. The genes are TRBV6-6 and TRBJ2-1; 8 positions agree with TRBD2. Germline V gives CDR1 MNHNY, CDR2 SVGAGI (reference sequence). This CDR3 is 13 amino acids long. J was trimmed by 9 bases and V by 5 bases; bases with no gene match: 6. The CDR3 protein is CASSRAAGGEQFF. The DNA for the CDR3 is TGTGCCAGCAGTCGCGCTGCGGGGGGTGAGCAGTTCTTC.

J is TRBJ2-7 and V is TRBV23-1; 8 bases line up with TRBD1. TRBV23-1 falls under the ORF class, with uncertain function. V was clipped by 3 bases and J by 3 bases; unmatched bases: 10. CDR3 size: 16 residues. In nucleotides, the CDR3 is TGCGCCAGCAGTCACCCCGACGGACAGGGCTACTACGAGCAGTACTTC. Translated: CASSHPDGQGYYEQYF.

This chain joins TRBV7-9 and TRBJ1-2; unclear D gene. The ends were cut back, 5 bases at V and 2 bases at J, with 18 bases in the middle. The germline V gene encodes CDR1 SEHNR and CDR2 FQNEAQ (reference sequence). CDR3 length: 16 amino acids. Here the CDR3 DNA reads TGTGCCAGCAGCCTGTCGGGCTCTCCCCCAAACTATGGCTACACCTTC. Amino acid sequence: CASSLSGSPPNYGYTF.